The sequence of this T cell receptor beta chain was determined in a study of T cells after yellow fever vaccination. Findings and limits, study-wide: Researchers noted that a small share of clonotypes showed up in both CD4 and CD8 compartments. Among primary-vaccination clones, most reappeared after the booster, at around 97% for CD4 and roughly 88% for CD8. Sorted repertoires could include abundant contaminating clonotypes from bulk cells. Though it reached lower strength, the secondary response hit its peak faster, day 5 versus 15.

TCRdb independently ran MiXCR on the 5' RACE reads; one entry per CDR3 protein. Among fewer than 350,000 distinct CDR3 sequences listed, over 8% were seen once. The CDR3 sequence is 16 residues long. CDR1 and CDR2 (germline): SGHTA, FQGNSA. This clonotype was seen a handful of times. Its specificity is not known. The junction departs from the called germline gene at one end, perhaps through a read error. The sequence was obtained from a man between 18 and 35 years old who received the YFV17D yellow fever vaccine. The chain couples TRBV7-2 to TRBJ2-4; possible D gene TRBD2, 5 bases. The sequences come from PBMCs, collected on the day of the first yellow fever vaccination. CDR3 nucleotide sequence: TGTGCCAGCAGTTTAGGGTCGGGGTTAGCCAAAAACATTCAGTACTTC. Protein sequence: CASSLGSGLAKNIQYF.